Below, 22 T cell receptor beta chains from the same sample are listed, as sequenced in a study of cytomegalovirus exposure and HLA in healthy donors. This PCR relied on a set of 60 Vbeta primers and 13 Jbeta primers. Profiling relied on immunoSEQ multiplex PCR, and the TCRdb table lists in-frame clones only, not all of them. The profile shows some 140,000 clones, 75% to 90% of them singletons. Sequencing was done on a sample of PBMCs. The receptors come from a woman in her twenties or thirties in good health and CMV-seropositive.

V is TRBV6-5 and J is TRBJ2-5, with 7 bases lining up with TRBD2. The CDR3 is 15 residues long. V gave up 3 bases and J gave up 5 bases; unmatched junction bases: 9. CDR1 MNHEY and CDR2 SVGAGI come from the germline V gene. CDR3 in amino acids: CASSYGGVARETQYF. Here the CDR3 DNA reads TGTGCCAGCAGTTATGGGGGGGTAGCGAGGGAGACCCAGTACTTC.

This clone occurred once. The junction shows a germline mismatch at one end, possibly a read error. The V and J genes are TRBV29-1 and TRBJ1-4; TRBD1 agrees at 9 bases. CDR1 SQVTM and CDR2 ANQGSEA come from the germline V gene. This CDR3 comprises 15 residues. The CDR3 DNA follows: TGCAGCGTCGAAAGACTGGACAGGGGCATTGAAGAACTGTTTTTT. Translation gives CSVERLDRGIEELFF.

The table lists this clone with a few counts. The CDR3 loop reads CASSVESVSYEQYF. CDR3 nucleotides: TGTGCCAGCAGCGTAGAATCAGTTTCATACGAGCAGTACTTC. V is TRBV9 and J is TRBJ2-7; no firm D call. V shed 0 bases and J shed 4 bases, with 11 bases lying between them. This CDR3 is 14 amino acids long. Per the germline V gene, CDR1 is SGDLS and CDR2 is YYNGEE. Full variable domain (missing parts from reference TRBV9 and TRBJ2-7): DSGVTQTPKHLITATGQRVTLRCSPRSGDLSVYWYQQSLDQGLQFLIQYYNGEERAKGNILERFSAQQFPDLHSELNLSSLELGDSALYFCASSVESVSYEQYFGPGTRLTVT.

The chain links TRBV5-8 to TRBJ1-1; perhaps TRBD1 as D (6 bases). Germline CDR1 reads SGHTS; CDR2 reads YDEGEE. This CDR3 region has 14 residues. The V gene lost 0 bases and the J gene lost 4 bases, with 10 bases spanning the gap. The CDR3 DNA follows: TGTGCCAGCAGCTTGGGGGCAGGGGCCACTGAAGCTTTCTTT. This gives the protein CASSLGAGATEAFF.

This clone occurred once. The J gene is TRBJ1-1, the V gene TRBV13, with D tentatively TRBD1 (5 bases). Per the germline V gene, CDR1 is PRHDT and CDR2 is FYEKMQ (reference sequence). Trimming removed 4 bases at V and 4 bases at J, with 10 bases between. The CDR3 covers 13 residues. CDR3 in DNA: TGTGCCAGCAGCTCTAGGGGAAGCACTGAAGCTTTCTTT. Amino acids: CASSSRGSTEAFF.

The CDR3 here is CASSQDVGRATSNQPQHF. The CDR3 DNA reads TGCGCCAGCAGCCAAGATGTGGGGAGGGCAACTAGCAATCAGCCCCAGCATTTT. The chain joins TRBV4-1 to TRBJ1-5; no clear D. V lost 0 bases and J 0 bases, leaving 15 bases between the germline ends. Germline V CDR1 and CDR2: MGHRA, YSYEKL. CDR3 length equals 18 residues.

The chain combines TRBV2 with TRBJ2-3; 13 bases map to TRBD2. The germline V gene has CDR1 SNHLY and CDR2 FYNNEI. V lost 6 bases to trimming and J lost 4 bases; unmatched junction nucleotides: 4. The CDR3 is made up of 15 amino acids. DNA for the CDR3: TGTGCCAGCAGGGGGACTAGCGGGGTGGCAGATACGCAGTATTTT. It encodes CASRGTSGVADTQYF.

V is TRBV6-5 and J is TRBJ1-1, with 7 bases that match TRBD1. V trimming: 0 bases; J trimming: 5 bases; junction bases outside the gene matches: 3. Germline assignment: CDR1 MNHEY and CDR2 SVGAGI. This CDR3 region has 14 residues. The CDR3 sequence: CASSYSRGRTEAFF. The CDR3 DNA follows: TGTGCCAGCAGTTACTCGAGGGGGCGGACTGAAGCTTTCTTT.

This sequence joins TRBV6-1 and TRBJ2-1; 9 nucleotides align to TRBD2. V shed 11 bases, J shed 3 bases, and the junction held 8 bases outside the gene matches. The germline V gene encodes CDR1 MNHNS and CDR2 SASEGT. The CDR3 contains 14 residues. CDR3 bases: TGTGCCGGCCGGGCTAGCGGGGTCTACAATGAGCAGTTCTTC. Residues: CAGRASGVYNEQFF.

The chain combines TRBV2 with TRBJ2-7; D remains ambiguous. The CDR3 length is 12 residues. In germline, CDR1 is SNHLY, CDR2 FYNNEI. Trimming stripped 7 bases from V and 4 bases from J, with 11 bases between. CDR3: CASKDGLYEQYF. CDR3 nucleotide sequence: TGTGCCAGCAAGGATGGGCTGTACGAGCAGTACTTC.

The gene calls are TRBV19 and TRBJ1-1; 8 positions agree with TRBD1. V gave up 8 bases and J gave up 1 base; unmatched junction bases: 9. CDR3 length: 15 residues. Germline V CDR1 and CDR2: LNHDA, SQIVND (reference sequence). The CDR3 nucleotides are TGTGCCAGTCTAACTTGGACAGGGAAGAACACTGAAGCTTTCTTT. This translates into CASLTWTGKNTEAFF.

This rearrangement joins TRBV7-9 to TRBJ2-7; maybe TRBD1 (6 bases). The CDR3 is 17 amino acids. Trimming shortened V by 4 bases and J by 1 base, and 20 bases separated the two germline ends. Germline CDR1 and CDR2: SEHNR and FQNEAQ (reference sequence). CDR3 protein: CASSSSKGVPESYEQYF. The DNA of the CDR3 is TGTGCCAGCAGCTCCTCCAAGGGGGTTCCAGAGTCCTACGAGCAGTACTTC.

CDR3 amino acids: CASSLVQGVNYGYTF. DNA of the CDR3: TGTGCCAGCAGCTTAGTACAGGGGGTCAACTATGGCTACACCTTC. V gene TRBV7-2 combines with J gene TRBJ1-2; 8 bases are shared with TRBD1. In germline, CDR1 is SGHTA, CDR2 FQGNSA. CDR3 length: 15 amino acids. V trimming: 1 base; J trimming: 2 bases; junction bases outside the gene matches: 3.

The rearrangement links TRBV15 to TRBJ1-2, with 9 bases fitting TRBD1. Trimming removed 3 bases from V and 3 bases from J; junction bases left unmatched: 2. Per germline, CDR1 LNHNV and CDR2 YYDKDF (reference sequence). The CDR3 extends over 14 amino acids. The DNA of the CDR3 is TGTGCCACCAGCAGCGGACAGGGGTACTATGGCTACACCTTC. This sequence encodes CATSSGQGYYGYTF.

This chain connects TRBV5-1 to TRBJ1-4, with a weak D call TRBD1 (5 bases). Trimming shortened V by 5 bases and J by 7 bases, and 9 bases separated the two germline ends. CDR1 and CDR2 (germline): SGHRS, YFSETQ. The CDR3 is made up of 12 amino acids. CDR3 coding DNA: TGCGCCAGCAGTAACCAGGGTGAAAAACTGTTTTTT. Its protein product is CASSNQGEKLFF.

This chain links TRBV5-1 with TRBJ2-6; 9 bases are a match to TRBD1. Germline V CDR1 and CDR2: SGHRS, YFSETQ. V lost 4 bases and J lost 0; bases outside the gene matches: 11. The CDR3 length is 19 residues. The DNA of the CDR3 is TGCGCCAGCAGCATACCCACAGGGGGCCTCACCTCTGGGGCCAACGTCCTGACTTTC. Protein product: CASSIPTGGLTSGANVLTF.

The chain carries TRBV5-1 and TRBJ1-1; tentative D call: TRBD1 (6 bases). This CDR3 region has 13 residues. Germline assignment: CDR1 SGHRS and CDR2 YFSETQ. Between the trimmed V and J ends, which lost 1 base and 4 bases, there was a span of 8 bases. The CDR3 DNA reads as TGCGCCAGCAGCTTGAGCAGGGGCACTGAAGCTTTCTTT. Protein sequence: CASSLSRGTEAFF.

The chain links TRBV5-1 to TRBJ1-1; TRBD1 matches 7 bases. The length of the CDR3 is 15 residues. Trimming removed 5 bases from V and 4 bases from J; junction bases left unmatched: 11. The V gene's germline CDR1 is SGHRS and CDR2 YFSETQ. The CDR3 protein is CASRPPGTASTEAFF. The CDR3 DNA reads as TGCGCCAGCAGACCCCCCGGGACAGCGAGCACTGAAGCTTTCTTT.

This clone was picked up a small number of times. Other DNA sequences within the sample encode an identical CDR3. V is TRBV5-1 and J is TRBJ1-1, with TRBD1 matching 9 bases. V was clipped by 5 bases and J by 2 bases; unmatched bases: 4. The germline CDR1 and CDR2 sequences are SGHRS and YFSETQ. The CDR3 sequence is 14 residues long. Written as DNA, the CDR3 is TGCGCCAGCAGTCGACAGGGGGGAAACACTGAAGCTTTCTTT. It is translated as CASSRQGGNTEAFF.

Regarding this clone: The junction differs from germline at one of its ends, possibly a read error. V and J are TRBV7-7 and TRBJ2-2; 10 nucleotides agree with TRBD1. Germline assignment: CDR1 SSHAT and CDR2 FNYEAQ (reference sequence). The CDR3 length is 15 residues. CDR3 DNA: TGTGCTAGCAGCGACTTGGGACAGGGGACCGGGGAGCTGTTTTTT. Its translation: CASSDLGQGTGELFF.

The J gene is TRBJ1-2, the V gene TRBV7-9; D is possibly TRBD1 (6 bases). The V gene's germline CDR1 is SEHNR and CDR2 FQNEAQ (reference sequence). The CDR3 has 12 amino acids. V shed 5 bases and J shed 8 bases, with 12 bases lying between them. CDR3 residues: CASSLNRVGYTF. The CDR3 nucleotides are TGTGCCAGCAGCCTTAACAGGGTCGGCTACACCTTC.

The CDR3 nucleotides are TGCAGCGTTGATTTGGGTCAGGGGAACACTGAAGCTTTCTTT. Translation: CSVDLGQGNTEAFF. The chain employs TRBV29-1 and TRBJ1-1; perhaps TRBD1 as D (5 bases). The CDR3 has 14 residues. Germline V gene sequence: CDR1 SQVTM, CDR2 ANQGSEA. Trimming removed 3 bases at V and 1 base at J, with 12 bases between.